This passage covers 21 T cell receptor beta chains from one sample sequenced in a study of blood T cell repertoires in COVID-19 (TCRdb year 2020). Libraries were constructed by the immunoSEQ multiplex PCR assay. What TCRdb holds here is the immuneACCESS table cut down to in-frame rearrangements. Part of the clones is not present; checked against another copy, under half of the missing clones reflect an unresolved V gene, and the others are unexplained. This sample lists some 56,000 clones; roughly 82% were detected once. The top ten hold around 25% of the sample. Sequencing was performed on peripheral blood. These TCRs come from a woman over 75 with acute or convalescent COVID-19.

J is TRBJ1-1 and V is TRBV5-1; D perhaps matches TRBD1 (6 bases). From germline, CDR1 is SGHRS and CDR2 YFSETQ. The CDR3 spans 14 residues. V shed 4 bases and J shed 1 base, with 11 bases lying between them. The DNA for the CDR3 is TGCGCCAGCAGCGTCACAGGGCGGAACACTGAAGCTTTCTTT. Its protein is CASSVTGRNTEAFF.

V and J are TRBV11-3 and TRBJ2-3; no clear D. The CDR3 sequence is 13 residues long. From germline, CDR1 is SGHNT and CDR2 YENEEA. The V end lost 2 bases, the J end lost 3 bases, and 6 bases lay between the germline ends. DNA for the CDR3: TGTGCCAGCAGCTTACCTTATACAGATACGCAGTATTTT. Translating gives CASSLPYTDTQYF.

V is TRBV5-1 and J is TRBJ2-1, with D possibly matching TRBD1 (6 bases). CDR3 length equals 15 residues. Germline lookup yields CDR1 SGHRS and CDR2 YFSETQ. V was pared by 5 bases and J by 2 bases, with 14 bases between. CDR3 in DNA: TGCGCCAGCAGTCCGCGGACAGCCACCTACAATGAGCAGTTCTTC. Translated, it gives CASSPRTATYNEQFF.

This clone has a handful of counts. V gene TRBV28 combines with J gene TRBJ1-4, with a weak D call TRBD1 (5 bases). The CDR3 is made up of 11 amino acids. CDR1 MDHEN and CDR2 SYDVKM come from the germline V gene. The DNA of the CDR3 is TGTATGAGTGGGGCAAATGAAAAACTGTTTTTT. Amino acids: CMSGANEKLFF. Based on the CDR3 plus reference TRBV28 and TRBJ1-4, the full variable domain is DVKVTQSSRYLVKRTGEKVFLECVQDMDHENMFWYRQDPGLGLRLIYFSYDVKMKEKGDIPEGYSVSREKKERFSLILESASTNQTSMYLCMSGANEKLFFGSGTQLSVL.

The rearrangement uses TRBV5-1 and TRBJ2-1; D is ambiguous. Per the germline V gene, CDR1 is SGHRS and CDR2 is YFSETQ. CDR3 length equals 16 residues. The germline V and J ends were trimmed by 0 bases and 8 bases, with 18 bases remaining between them. CDR3 DNA sequence: TGCGCCAGCAGCTTGGGCCGCCTCCCCGGGTCCGATGAGCAGTTCTTC. It yields the protein CASSLGRLPGSDEQFF.

The rearrangement joins TRBV7-2 to TRBJ2-3, with TRBD2 matching 9 bases. V shed 5 bases, J shed 0 bases, and the junction held 3 bases outside the gene matches. The germline V gene has CDR1 SGHTA and CDR2 FQGNSA. The CDR3 spans 15 residues. This CDR3 reads CASSPSGVSTDTQYF. The DNA for the CDR3 is TGTGCCAGCAGCCCTAGCGGGGTCAGCACAGATACGCAGTATTTT. Full variable domain (outside the CDR3, taken from reference TRBV7-2 and TRBJ2-3): GAGVSQSPSNKVTEKGKDVELRCDPISGHTALYWYRQSLGQGLEFLIYFQGNSAPDKSGLPSDRFSAERTGGSVSTLTIQRTQQEDSAVYLCASSPSGVSTDTQYFGPGTRLTVL.

The chain is built from TRBV7-7 and TRBJ2-1, with 13 nucleotides matching TRBD2. CDR1 is SSHAT, CDR2 FNYEAQ, per germline (reference sequence). There are 16 residues in the CDR3. CDR3 sequence reads: CASAPPGLAGKGEQFF. In DNA, the CDR3 is TGTGCTAGCGCCCCCCCGGGACTAGCGGGAAAGGGCGAGCAGTTCTTC. Full variable domain (remainder filled in from reference TRBV7-7 and TRBJ2-1): GAGVSQSPRYKVTKRGQDVTLRCDPISSHATLYWYQQALGQGPEFLTYFNYEAQPDKSGLPSDRFSAERPEGSISTLTIQRTEQRDSAMYRCASAPPGLAGKGEQFFGPGTRLTVL.

The chain couples TRBV18 to TRBJ2-7, with TRBD2 identical over 11 bases. This CDR3 contains 14 residues. Germline CDR1 and CDR2: KGHSH and LQKENI. V gave up 5 bases and J gave up 3 bases; unmatched junction bases: 3. CDR3 DNA: TGTGCCAGCTCAATGACTAGCGGGGACTACGAGCAGTACTTC. Translation gives CASSMTSGDYEQYF.

V usage is TRBV11-1 and J usage is TRBJ1-1; 8 positions match TRBD1. The CDR3 totals 14 residues. Germline loops: CDR1 SGHAT, CDR2 FQDESV (reference sequence). The ends lost 0 bases at V and 5 bases at J; junction bases unmatched: 2. As DNA, the CDR3 is TGTGCCAGCAGCTTAGCGACAGGGGTGACTGAAGCTTTCTTT. This gives the protein CASSLATGVTEAFF.

In nucleotides, the CDR3 is TGCGCCAGCAGCTTGGAGCGGCAGACCTACGAGCAGTACTTC. This codes for CASSLERQTYEQYF. The rearrangement joins TRBV5-1 to TRBJ2-7; weak D call: TRBD2 (5 bases). Germline V gene data show CDR1 as SGHRS and CDR2 as YFSETQ. The CDR3 is made up of 14 amino acids. V lost 0 bases and J lost 2, with 9 bases in between.

The V and J genes are TRBV20-1 and TRBJ1-2; no definite D call. CDR1 and CDR2 (germline): DFQATT, SNEGSKA (reference sequence). This CDR3 region has 13 residues. Trimming cost V 3 bases and J 8 bases, with 16 bases left between them. The CDR3 sequence is CSASVKEVRGYTF. The CDR3 DNA is TGCAGTGCTAGTGTTAAGGAGGTACGAGGCTACACCTTC.

Note on this clone: Mismatch with germline at one junction end may stem from a read error. The J gene is TRBJ1-2, the V gene TRBV5-6; 7 nucleotides agree with TRBD1. This CDR3 is 15 amino acids long. CDR1 is SGHDT, CDR2 YYEEEE, per germline. CDR3 DNA: TGTGCCAGCAACTTGATGGGACAGCTAAACTATGGCTACACCTTC. Its translation: CASNLMGQLNYGYTF.

Remarks on this clone: Other DNA sequences from this sample encode an identical CDR3 as well. This chain links TRBV5-1 with TRBJ1-1, with 11 bases that match TRBD1. The CDR3 length is 14 residues. CDR1 and CDR2 (germline): SGHRS, YFSETQ. The V segment lost 4 bases and the J segment 2 bases; nucleotides outside the gene matches: 1. CDR3 residues: CASSRTGGNTEAFF. As DNA, the CDR3 is TGCGCCAGCAGCAGGACAGGGGGCAACACTGAAGCTTTCTTT.

The rearrangement joins TRBV9 to TRBJ2-1; the match to TRBD2 covers 8 bases. The CDR3 consists of 18 residues. Germline assignment: CDR1 SGDLS and CDR2 YYNGEE. The trim removed 4 bases at V and 0 bases at J, leaving 12 bases unmatched. The CDR3 is CASSPRGSGISSYNEQFF. CDR3 DNA sequence: TGTGCCAGCAGCCCCCGCGGTAGCGGGATTAGCTCCTACAATGAGCAGTTCTTC.

The chain carries TRBV11-2 and TRBJ2-3, with 10 bases matching TRBD2. V was clipped by 3 bases and J by 4 bases; unmatched bases: 7. The CDR3 spans 16 residues. From germline, CDR1 is SGHAT and CDR2 FQNNGV. CDR3 nucleotides: TGTGCCAGCAGCTTCCTAGCGGGGGCAATCGCAGATACGCAGTATTTT. Translated: CASSFLAGAIADTQYF.

The V gene is TRBV3-1 (or the pseudogene TRBV3-2), the J gene TRBJ1-1; D is unresolved. CDR3 size: 14 residues. Trimming cost V 3 bases and J 1 base, with 9 bases left between them. Germline V gene data show CDR1 as LGHDT and CDR2 as YNNKEL (reference sequence). This chain's CDR3 is CASSQVAGNTEAFF. CDR3 DNA sequence: TGTGCCAGCAGCCAGGTCGCGGGGAACACTGAAGCTTTCTTT.

The V and J genes are TRBV10-1 and TRBJ2-1; 8 positions agree with TRBD1. The CDR3 covers 15 residues. The germline gives CDR1 WNHNN, CDR2 SYGVQD (reference sequence). The J segment lost 2 bases and the V segment lost 4 bases, leaving 4 bases of the junction unmatched. The CDR3 nucleotides read TGCGCCAGCAGTGCAAGGGACAGGACCTACAATGAGCAGTTCTTC. Translated: CASSARDRTYNEQFF.

This chain connects TRBV5-1 to TRBJ2-7; no clear D. V was clipped by 2 bases and J by 0 bases, with 6 bases between them. There are 13 residues in the CDR3. CDR1 and CDR2 (germline): SGHRS, YFSETQ. As DNA, the CDR3 is TGCGCCAGCAGCTTAACGAGCTCCTACGAGCAGTACTTC. This encodes CASSLTSSYEQYF.

This clone is deemed medium-sized. CDR3 loop: CASSLGSYQPQHF. CDR3 bases: TGTGCCAGCAGCCTCGGGTCCTATCAGCCCCAGCATTTT. The V call is TRBV7-6, the J call TRBJ1-5; D is uncertain. The CDR3 runs 13 residues. Germline V gene lookup returns CDR1 SGHVS and CDR2 FNYEAQ. V was shortened by 5 bases and J by 5 bases, with 10 bases between the two germline ends.

This clone showed up just a few times. This chain uses TRBV6-5 with TRBJ2-7, with TRBD2 matching over 7 bases. Germline CDR1 MNHEY, CDR2 SVGAGI. The CDR3 is made up of 15 amino acids. The J segment lost 1 base and the V segment lost 7 bases, leaving 10 bases of the junction unmatched. The CDR3 region is CASNKSGALSYEQYF. CDR3 nucleotides: TGTGCCAGCAACAAAAGCGGGGCCTTGTCCTACGAGCAGTACTTC.

The rearrangement uses TRBV7-9 and TRBJ1-6, with unresolved D. The CDR3 spans 14 residues. Trimming took off 1 base at V and 7 bases at J, with 8 bases between the two ends. The germline CDR1 and CDR2 sequences are SEHNR and FQNEAQ (reference sequence). The CDR3 sequence: CASSLEAANSPLHF. CDR3 nucleotides: TGTGCCAGCAGCTTAGAGGCGGCGAATTCACCCCTCCACTTT.